The 2 T cell receptor beta chains below were found in one sample sequenced in a study of blood T cell repertoires in COVID-19. Profiled with immunoSEQ multiplex PCR; TCRdb holds only in-frame clones, not every one. The sample holds about 170,000 clones, 75% to 90% seen once. Sequenced input: PBMCs or T cells enriched from blood (not recorded which). The receptors come from a woman between 45 and 60 years old who had recovered from COVID-19.

This chain uses TRBV4-3 with TRBJ2-1; TRBD2 might be the D (6 bases). Germline V gene data show CDR1 as LGHNA and CDR2 as YSLEER. This CDR3 is 15 amino acids long. V was trimmed by 1 base and J by 9 bases, leaving 16 bases between them. The CDR3 sequence is CASSQALGLGGEQFF. CDR3 nucleotides: TGCGCCAGCAGCCAAGCCCTCGGTTTGGGGGGTGAGCAGTTCTTC.

The rearrangement links TRBV30 to TRBJ1-5; D remains ambiguous. Per germline, CDR1 GTSNPN and CDR2 SVGIG (reference sequence). V was cut by 3 bases and J by 0 bases, with 6 bases left in between. This CDR3 comprises 13 residues. The CDR3 here is CAWSSFSNQPQHF. In DNA form, the CDR3 reads TGTGCCTGGAGCAGTTTTAGCAATCAGCCCCAGCATTTT.